These 19 T cell receptor beta chains came from one sample sequenced in a study of long-term antiretroviral therapy in people with HIV. At the survey level, the v3.0 immunoSEQ assay was run. TCRdb's table, derived via immunoSEQ multiplex PCR, lists solely in-frame clones and lacks some. The table shows some 33,000 clones, with more than 65% occurring only once. The specimen was unsorted PBMCs, collected 0.6 years after starting antiretroviral therapy. The receptors were sampled from a man younger than 35 with HIV.

This sequence joins TRBV21-1 and TRBJ2-1; TRBD2 was called by the table and not checked on the DNA. TRBV21-1 is flagged as a pseudogene. The CDR3 consists of 16 residues. CDR3 amino acids: CASSKSIPKPYNEQFF. CDR3 sequence (DNA): TGTGCCAGCAGCAAATCCATTCCGAAGCCCTACAATGAGCAGTTCTTC.

V and J are TRBV11-2 and TRBJ2-5; TRBD1 agrees at 9 bases. This CDR3 is 16 amino acids long. Germline-derived CDR1 and CDR2 are SGHAT and FQNNGV. V lost 3 bases and J lost 6; bases outside the gene matches: 11. The CDR3: CASSLVSGTGWKTQYF. DNA for the CDR3: TGTGCCAGCAGCTTGGTCTCCGGGACAGGGTGGAAGACCCAGTACTTC.

The rearrangement uses TRBV7-2 and TRBJ2-7; D gene unclear. V was trimmed by 1 base and J by 3 bases, leaving 10 bases between them. Germline V lookup: CDR1 SGHTA, CDR2 FQGNSA. This CDR3 spans 14 amino acids. CDR3 in amino acids: CASSLGGLNYEQYF. The DNA of the CDR3 is TGTGCCAGCAGCTTAGGTGGGCTGAACTACGAGCAGTACTTC.

The genes are TRBV5-8 and TRBJ2-7; 8 nucleotides agree with TRBD2. Per the germline V gene, CDR1 is SGHTS and CDR2 is YDEGEE. V shed 0 bases, J shed 4 bases, and the junction held 9 bases outside the gene matches. The CDR3 contains 16 residues. The CDR3, as DNA: TGTGCCAGCAGCTTGGCACGGGGGACTAGAAATTACGAGCAGTACTTC. Translated, it gives CASSLARGTRNYEQYF.

The J gene is TRBJ2-7, the V gene TRBV10-3, with D tentatively TRBD2 (5 bases). V lost 2 bases and J 5 bases, leaving 16 bases between the germline ends. The CDR3 totals 15 residues. Germline CDR1 is ENHRY and CDR2 is SYGVKD. Written as DNA, the CDR3 is TGTGCCATCAGTGAGCCCCACGGGGTAAGGCACGAGCAGTACTTC. It specifies CAISEPHGVRHEQYF.

V gene TRBV30 combines with J gene TRBJ1-4; a weak D match, TRBD1 (5 bases). Germline V lookup: CDR1 GTSNPN, CDR2 SVGIG (reference sequence). Trimming took 5 bases from V and 8 from J, leaving 15 bases between them. This CDR3 region has 13 residues. The CDR3 coding sequence is TGTGCCTGGGGCCCACCCGGGGCCGAAAAACTGTTTTTT. Protein: CAWGPPGAEKLFF.

A single count supports this clone. The chain has TRBV15 and TRBJ1-4; the match to TRBD1 covers 10 bases. The germline V gene has CDR1 LNHNV and CDR2 YYDKDF (reference sequence). V gave up 1 base and J gave up 7 bases; unmatched junction bases: 6. This CDR3 is built from 16 residues. DNA of the CDR3: TGTGCCACCAGCAGAGTAGGGGACAGGGGAGGTGAAAAACTGTTTTTT. Translated: CATSRVGDRGGEKLFF.

The chain employs TRBV7-2 and TRBJ2-7, with 8 positions matching TRBD2. Germline values: CDR1 SGHTA, CDR2 FQGNSA. The trim removed 5 bases at V and 6 bases at J, leaving 9 bases unmatched. The CDR3 runs 14 residues. The CDR3 region is CASSASGLVSEQYF. As DNA, the CDR3 is TGTGCCAGCAGCGCCTCGGGACTAGTCTCCGAGCAGTACTTC.

V gene TRBV7-2 combines with J gene TRBJ1-5; D unclear. Trimming took off 3 bases at V and 7 bases at J, with 10 bases between the two ends. The germline V gene encodes CDR1 SGHTA and CDR2 FQGNSA. The CDR3 covers 13 residues. DNA of the CDR3: TGTGCCAGCAGCTTGTCCAATCGGCAGCCCCAGCATTTT. The encoded protein is CASSLSNRQPQHF.

In nucleotides, the CDR3 is TGTGCCAGCAGCTCAACCGGGACTAAAGAGACCCAGTACTTC. Its translation is CASSSTGTKETQYF. The genes are TRBV5-4 and TRBJ2-5; 7 nucleotides line up with TRBD2. V shed 3 bases, J shed 3 bases, and the junction held 5 bases outside the gene matches. This CDR3 has 14 amino acids. Germline V gene sequence: CDR1 SGHNT, CDR2 YYREEE (reference sequence).

As for this clone: The junction differs from germline at one of its ends, possibly a read error. The gene calls are TRBV10-2 and TRBJ2-2; TRBD2 matches 9 bases. This CDR3 contains 17 residues. Germline V gene lookup returns CDR1 WSHSY and CDR2 SAAADI. DNA of the CDR3: TGCGTCAGCACCTCGCTAGCGGGAAAAAGTTGGACCGGGGAGCTGTTTTTT. The encoded protein is CVSTSLAGKSWTGELFF.

The chain couples TRBV27 to TRBJ2-1; a possible D gene is TRBD2 (5 bases). This CDR3 spans 16 amino acids. Per germline, CDR1 MNHEY and CDR2 SMNVEV (reference sequence). V gave up 8 bases and J gave up 4 bases, with 21 bases separating them. The CDR3 spells CASHPSGTRGYNEQFF. The CDR3 bases are TGTGCCAGCCACCCGTCGGGCACCAGAGGGTACAATGAGCAGTTCTTC.

The V gene is TRBV6-5, the J gene TRBJ2-2; weak D call: TRBD1 (5 bases). The germline V gene has CDR1 MNHEY and CDR2 SVGAGI. This CDR3 region has 14 residues. Trimming took off 7 bases at V and 0 bases at J, with 9 bases between the two ends. The CDR3 DNA follows: TGTGCCAGCAAAGGACAAACGAACACCGGGGAGCTGTTTTTT. Translating it yields CASKGQTNTGELFF.

The chain joins TRBV27 to TRBJ1-4; D remains unclear. Germline CDR1 MNHEY, CDR2 SMNVEV (reference sequence). The CDR3 spans 19 residues. The ends were cut back, 2 bases at V and 7 bases at J, with 26 bases in the middle. For the CDR3, the DNA is TGTGCCAGCAGTTTACGCATTATGGACCCCCTGCAACTAGGTGAAAAACTGTTTTTT. Protein: CASSLRIMDPLQLGEKLFF. Variable domain in full (rest from reference TRBV27 and TRBJ1-4): EAQVTQNPRYLITVTGKKLTVTCSQNMNHEYMSWYRQDPGLGLRQIYYSMNVEVTDKGDVPEGYKVSRKEKRNFPLILESPSPNQTSLYFCASSLRIMDPLQLGEKLFFGSGTQLSVL.

V gene TRBV29-1 combines with J gene TRBJ1-1; D possibly corresponds to TRBD1 (5 bases). Germline CDR1 is SQVTM and CDR2 is ANQGSEA. The CDR3 totals 13 residues. V was cut by 4 bases and J by 3 bases, with 12 bases left in between. The chain's CDR3 is CSVVGGEDTEAFF. Written as DNA, the CDR3 is TGCAGCGTTGTCGGGGGGGAGGACACTGAAGCTTTCTTT.

The genes are TRBV27 and TRBJ2-6; D might be TRBD2 (5 bases). This CDR3 region has 15 residues. The V and J ends lost 2 bases and 0 bases respectively, with 5 bases between them. Germline values: CDR1 MNHEY, CDR2 SMNVEV (reference sequence). In DNA, the CDR3 is TGTGCCAGCAGTTTAAGCGGCTCTGGGGCCAACGTCCTGACTTTC. Translation gives CASSLSGSGANVLTF.

This clone appeared a few times. The chain uses TRBV19 and TRBJ1-2, with TRBD1 as a possible D gene (6 bases). CDR3 length equals 15 residues. The ends were cut back, 5 bases at V and 0 bases at J, with 13 bases in the middle. CDR1 and CDR2 from the germline V gene are LNHDA and SQIVND (reference sequence). The CDR3 sequence is CASSPTGLANYGYTF. CDR3 in DNA: TGTGCCAGTAGTCCAACAGGGTTAGCTAACTATGGCTACACCTTC.

The chain has TRBV7-9 and TRBJ1-1; D call uncertain. The V end was cut by 10 bases, the J end by 2 bases, with 17 bases between. The CDR3 runs to 14 residues. The V gene's germline CDR1 is SEHNR and CDR2 FQNEAQ (reference sequence). CDR3 bases: TGTGCCACCAAAGGGATGGATTTAAACACTGAAGCTTTCTTT. This encodes CATKGMDLNTEAFF.

The rearrangement links TRBV28 to TRBJ2-3; 9 nucleotides match TRBD1. This CDR3 has 15 residues. V gave up 4 bases and J gave up 3 bases; unmatched junction bases: 5. The V gene's germline CDR1 is MDHEN and CDR2 SYDVKM. The CDR3 is CASSSRDRGTDTQYF. The DNA for the CDR3 is TGTGCCAGCAGTTCACGAGACAGGGGGACAGATACGCAGTATTTT.